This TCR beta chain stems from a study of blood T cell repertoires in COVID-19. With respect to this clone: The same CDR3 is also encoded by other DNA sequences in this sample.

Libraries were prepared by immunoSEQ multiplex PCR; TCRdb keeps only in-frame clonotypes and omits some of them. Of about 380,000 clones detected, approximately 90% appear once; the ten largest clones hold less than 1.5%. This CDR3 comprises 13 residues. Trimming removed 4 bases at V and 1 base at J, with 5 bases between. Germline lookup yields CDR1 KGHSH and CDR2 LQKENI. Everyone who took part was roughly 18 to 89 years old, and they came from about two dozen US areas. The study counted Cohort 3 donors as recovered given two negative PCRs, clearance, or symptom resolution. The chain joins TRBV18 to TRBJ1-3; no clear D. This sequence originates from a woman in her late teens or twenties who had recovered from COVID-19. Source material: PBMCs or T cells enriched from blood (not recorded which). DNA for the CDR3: TGTGCCAGCTCACTTAATTCTGGAAACACCATATATTTT. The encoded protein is CASSLNSGNTIYF.